The present T cell receptor (beta chain) was sequenced within a study of shared clonotypes between healthy human individuals. Naivety among CD8 cells was defined by CD45RO negativity and positive CCR7 selection, thereby excluding terminally differentiated effector memory CD45RA+ cells. Germline lookup yields CDR1 SGDLS and CDR2 YYNGEE. The CDR3 is made up of 16 amino acids. V shed 3 bases, J shed 8 bases, and the junction held 13 bases outside the gene matches. Clones were sequenced by immunoSEQ multiplex PCR, and TCRdb holds only the in-frame ones, with some missing. The sample has approximately 2,000,000 clones; about 94% are singletons.

Material for sequencing was naive CD8+ T cells from PBMCs. The sequence was obtained from a man aged 18 to 29 in good health. Some clones in this sample may be carry-over from other donors' samples. This rearrangement joins TRBV9 to TRBJ2-1; 8 bases map to TRBD2. The CDR3 loop reads CASSALPGLVPYEQFF. In DNA form, the CDR3 reads TGTGCCAGCAGCGCTCTACCGGGACTAGTTCCATATGAGCAGTTCTTC. The variable domain in full, completed from reference TRBV9 and TRBJ2-1, reads DSGVTQTPKHLITATGQRVTLRCSPRSGDLSVYWYQQSLDQGLQFLIQYYNGEERAKGNILERFSAQQFPDLHSELNLSSLELGDSALYFCASSALPGLVPYEQFFGPGTRLTVL.